Listed below are T cell receptor beta chains from one sample, sequenced in a study of T cell changes during pregnancy in multiple sclerosis. Profiled with immunoSEQ multiplex PCR; TCRdb holds only in-frame clones, not every one. The sample includes about 59,000 clones, about 93% of them seen just once. This material consisted of CD4+ T cells from peripheral blood mononuclear cells, taken before pregnancy. These receptors were collected from a female donor with multiple sclerosis, enrolled in a pregnancy study. CDR3s include the opening cysteine and the closing phenylalanine or tryptophan. The D gene is left open where the match is weak. For some rows the clone size is stated as once, few or many, or as a class when expanded; others skip it.

j_call: TRBJ2-7; cdr3_length: 13; d_call: TRBD1; clone_size: once; v_call: TRBV6-5; cdr3_aa: CASSYTRTGEQYF; cdr3_nt: TGTGCCAGCAGTTACACCCGGACAGGCGAGCAGTACTTC
j_call: TRBJ1-2; cdr3_length: 14; d_call: TRBD1; clone_size: .; v_call: TRBV15; cdr3_aa: CATSRVGDSRGYTF; cdr3_nt: TGTGCCACCAGCAGAGTTGGGGACAGTCGTGGCTACACCTTC
j_call: TRBJ1-5; cdr3_length: 21; d_call: .; clone_size: .; v_call: TRBV19; cdr3_aa: CASSISGPGGAGPRSNQPQHF; cdr3_nt: TGTGCCAGTAGTATTAGCGGGCCCGGTGGGGCAGGGCCTCGGAGCAATCAGCCCCAGCATTTT
j_call: TRBJ1-1; cdr3_length: 16; d_call: .; clone_size: once; v_call: TRBV27; cdr3_aa: CASSLADWTFHTEAFF; cdr3_nt: TGTGCCAGCAGTTTGGCCGATTGGACATTCCACACTGAAGCTTTCTTT
j_call: TRBJ1-2; cdr3_length: 13; d_call: TRBD1; clone_size: .; v_call: TRBV7-9; cdr3_aa: CASSSDRVGGYTF; cdr3_nt: TGTGCCAGCAGCTCCGACAGGGTCGGTGGCTACACCTTC
j_call: TRBJ1-2; cdr3_length: 16; d_call: TRBD1; clone_size: .; v_call: TRBV4-2; cdr3_aa: CASSQSNRQGERGYTF; cdr3_nt: TGTGCCAGCAGCCAATCGAACAGGCAGGGGGAGCGTGGCTACACCTTC
j_call: TRBJ2-5; cdr3_length: 17; d_call: .; clone_size: .; v_call: TRBV11-3; cdr3_aa: CASSPFWSGLNQETQYF; cdr3_nt: TGTGCCAGCAGCCCCTTCTGGAGCGGGCTTAACCAAGAGACCCAGTACTTC
j_call: TRBJ2-1; cdr3_length: 15; d_call: TRBD2; clone_size: .; v_call: TRBV7-3; cdr3_aa: CASTRTSGVYNEQFF; cdr3_nt: TGTGCCAGCACCCGGACTAGCGGGGTCTACAATGAGCAGTTCTTC
j_call: TRBJ2-3; cdr3_length: 15; d_call: .; clone_size: .; v_call: TRBV28; cdr3_aa: CASSLVSPGTDTQYF; cdr3_nt: TGTGCCAGCAGTTTAGTTAGCCCGGGCACAGATACGCAGTATTTT
j_call: TRBJ2-7; cdr3_length: 16; d_call: .; clone_size: .; v_call: TRBV14; cdr3_aa: CASSQDLILAPYEQYF; cdr3_nt: TGTGCCAGCAGCCAAGATTTGATACTAGCTCCCTACGAGCAGTACTTC
j_call: TRBJ1-6; cdr3_length: 14; d_call: .; clone_size: .; v_call: TRBV7-2; cdr3_aa: CASSSGVGNSPLHF; cdr3_nt: TGTGCCAGCAGCTCAGGGGTTGGTAATTCACCCCTCCACTTT
j_call: TRBJ2-3; cdr3_length: 15; d_call: TRBD1; clone_size: .; v_call: TRBV28; cdr3_aa: CASSSGGQGTDTQYF; cdr3_nt: TGTGCCAGCAGTTCTGGAGGACAGGGGACAGATACGCAGTATTTT
j_call: TRBJ2-7; cdr3_length: 15; d_call: TRBD2; clone_size: once; v_call: TRBV28; cdr3_aa: CASRGLAGGTYEQYF; cdr3_nt: TGTGCCAGCCGGGGACTAGCGGGAGGGACCTACGAGCAGTACTTC
j_call: TRBJ2-3; cdr3_length: 18; d_call: .; clone_size: .; v_call: TRBV14; cdr3_aa: CASSQDVAGTKATDTQYF; cdr3_nt: TGTGCCAGCAGCCAGGATGTGGCCGGGACAAAAGCCACAGATACGCAGTATTTT
j_call: TRBJ2-4; cdr3_length: 11; d_call: .; clone_size: .; v_call: TRBV5-4; cdr3_aa: CASSRGNIQYF; cdr3_nt: TGTGCCAGCAGCCGAGGGAACATTCAGTACTTC